Listed here are 28 T cell receptor beta chains from one sample, sequenced in a study of blood T cell repertoires in COVID-19. Assay used: immunoSEQ multiplex PCR; TCRdb lists only in-frame clones, some missing. The sample consists of about 400,000 clones, more than 85% of them appearing once. The material sequenced was peripheral blood. The receptors come from a human donor in a cohort sampled during active COVID-19.

CDR3 region: CASSRDRGSGETQYF. CDR3 sequence (DNA): TGCGCCAGCAGCAGGGACAGGGGTAGCGGGGAGACCCAGTACTTC. The chain employs TRBV5-1 and TRBJ2-5, with TRBD1 matching over 10 bases. The CDR3 runs 15 residues. The V and J ends lost 4 bases and 5 bases, in that order; junction bases with no gene match: 8. The germline V gene has CDR1 SGHRS and CDR2 YFSETQ.

The chain couples TRBV6-6 to TRBJ1-3; TRBD1 matches 7 bases. The V segment lost 8 bases and the J segment 3 bases; nucleotides outside the gene matches: 7. The CDR3 spans 14 residues. CDR1 is MNHNY, CDR2 SVGAGI, per germline (reference sequence). CDR3 loop: CASLPGQSGNTIYF. CDR3 DNA sequence: TGTGCCAGCTTACCGGGACAGAGTGGAAACACCATATATTTT.

The V gene is TRBV27, the J gene TRBJ2-1; D is possibly TRBD2 (7 bases). The CDR3 sequence is 15 residues long. Trimming stripped 6 bases from V and 0 bases from J, with 12 bases between. The germline V gene has CDR1 MNHEY and CDR2 SMNVEV (reference sequence). The CDR3 coding sequence is TGTGCCAGCAGCTCAGGGGAGGGCTCCTACAATGAGCAGTTCTTC. Its protein is CASSSGEGSYNEQFF.

V and J are TRBV10-3 and TRBJ2-3; no reliable D call. V lost 10 bases to trimming and J lost 0 bases, with 8 bases between them. Looked up from germline, CDR1 is ENHRY and CDR2 is SYGVKD. This CDR3 comprises 12 residues. CDR3 region: CATHTSTDTQYF. CDR3 DNA sequence: TGTGCCACCCACACGAGCACAGATACGCAGTATTTT.

The chain couples TRBV5-1 to TRBJ2-3; 9 bases match TRBD2. The V gene end was trimmed by 0 bases and the J gene end by 1 base; junction bases not matched to a gene: 6. Germline V gene sequence: CDR1 SGHRS, CDR2 YFSETQ. CDR3 length equals 17 residues. CDR3 nucleotide sequence: TGCGCCAGCAGCTTGGTTTTAGCGGGAGCGCGCACAGATACGCAGTATTTT. Translating it yields CASSLVLAGARTDTQYF.

The V gene is TRBV7-3, the J gene TRBJ2-6; D gene unclear. Trimming took 2 bases from V and 2 from J, leaving 7 bases between them. Germline V CDR1 and CDR2: SGHTA, FQGTGA. CDR3 length: 15 residues. This chain's CDR3 is CASSLDQAGANVLTF. Written as DNA, the CDR3 is TGTGCCAGCAGCTTAGACCAGGCTGGGGCCAACGTCCTGACTTTC.

This sequence joins TRBV7-2 and TRBJ2-2, with D maybe TRBD2 (6 bases). Germline V gives CDR1 SGHTA, CDR2 FQGNSA. The V gene lost 1 base and the J gene lost 4 bases, with 13 bases spanning the gap. The CDR3 is 16 amino acids. CDR3 DNA: TGTGCCAGCAGCTTAGTGGGGACTTCGGGCACCGGGGAGCTGTTTTTT. Its protein is CASSLVGTSGTGELFF. Drawing the rest from reference TRBV7-2 and TRBJ2-2, the complete variable domain is GAGVSQSPSNKVTEKGKDVELRCDPISGHTALYWYRQSLGQGLEFLIYFQGNSAPDKSGLPSDRFSAERTGGSVSTLTIQRTQQEDSAVYLCASSLVGTSGTGELFFGEGSRLTVL.

The V call is TRBV5-4, the J call TRBJ2-7; 8 bases are a match to TRBD2. CDR1 SGHNT and CDR2 YYREEE come from the germline V gene (reference sequence). The CDR3 extends over 15 amino acids. The trim removed 0 bases at V and 3 bases at J, leaving 5 bases unmatched. Here the CDR3 reads CASSLEAGTSYEQYF. For the CDR3, the DNA is TGTGCCAGCAGCTTGGAGGCGGGGACTAGCTACGAGCAGTACTTC.

V and J are TRBV11-2 and TRBJ1-5; D unclear. CDR1 and CDR2 from the germline V gene are SGHAT and FQNNGV. V lost 3 bases, J lost 1 base, and 4 bases lay in between. The CDR3 contains 13 residues. CDR3 region: CASSLESNQPQHF. The DNA of the CDR3 is TGTGCCAGCAGCTTGGAGAGCAATCAGCCCCAGCATTTT.

This chain joins TRBV4-1 and TRBJ1-4, with TRBD1 matching over 9 bases. The CDR3 consists of 15 residues. Germline trimming cut 1 base from V and 11 bases from J; bases unmatched to any gene: 8. CDR1 and CDR2 from the germline V gene are MGHRA and YSYEKL. The CDR3 protein is CASSQGDRDLQKLFF. The CDR3 DNA follows: TGCGCCAGCAGCCAAGGGGACAGGGACCTACAGAAACTGTTTTTT.

This rearrangement joins TRBV3-1 (or the pseudogene TRBV3-2) to TRBJ2-3; TRBD1 is a possible D gene (5 bases). V was shortened by 2 bases and J by 1 base, with 13 bases between the two germline ends. The CDR3 is made up of 16 amino acids. Germline CDR1 is LGHDT and CDR2 is YNNKEL (reference sequence). The CDR3, as DNA: TGTGCCAGCAGCCAAAAGGGGAACTACGGCACAGATACGCAGTATTTT. Its protein is CASSQKGNYGTDTQYF.

The chain combines TRBV19 with TRBJ1-3; a possible D gene is TRBD1 (5 bases). CDR1 is LNHDA, CDR2 SQIVND, per germline (reference sequence). Trimming took off 4 bases at V and 2 bases at J, with 9 bases between the two ends. The CDR3 is 14 residues long. CDR3 region: CASSRQYAGNTIYF. The CDR3 DNA sequence: TGTGCCAGTAGTAGACAGTATGCTGGAAACACCATATATTTT.

About this clone: The same CDR3 arises from other DNA sequences in this sample as well. The chain uses TRBV9 and TRBJ1-2; 9 bases fit TRBD1. The germline gives CDR1 SGDLS, CDR2 YYNGEE. Losses at the gene ends were 4 bases for V and 2 bases for J; bases not matched to a gene: 3. This CDR3 has 14 amino acids. DNA for the CDR3: TGTGCCAGCAGCCCAGGACAGGGGAACTATGGCTACACCTTC. Translated: CASSPGQGNYGYTF.

This chain joins TRBV21-1 and TRBJ2-2; TRBD2 is taken as the D call from the table, unchecked against the DNA. TRBV21-1 is termed a pseudogene. This CDR3 comprises 15 residues. CDR3 sequence reads: CASSKAWAGTGELFF. The CDR3 DNA reads as TGTGCCAGCAGCAAAGCCTGGGCGGGGACCGGGGAGCTGTTTTTT.

This chain links TRBV19 with TRBJ1-5, with 7 bases matching TRBD1. The CDR3 spans 16 residues. Germline CDR1 reads LNHDA; CDR2 reads SQIVND (reference sequence). The J segment lost 4 bases and the V segment lost 1 base, leaving 7 bases of the junction unmatched. The CDR3 DNA sequence: TGTGCCAGTAGTATAGCCCTTGGGACAGCTAATCAGCCCCAGCATTTT. Protein: CASSIALGTANQPQHF. Complete variable domain (other parts from reference TRBV19 and TRBJ1-5): DGGITQSPKYLFRKEGQNVTLSCEQNLNHDAMYWYRQDPGQGLRLIYYSQIVNDFQKGDIAEGYSVSREKKESFPLTVTSAQKNPTAFYLCASSIALGTANQPQHFGDGTRLSIL.

This clone occurred a few times. The chain links TRBV19 to TRBJ2-5; tentative D call: TRBD1 (5 bases). Germline V lookup: CDR1 LNHDA, CDR2 SQIVND (reference sequence). The CDR3 totals 13 residues. V lost 2 bases and J lost 8, with 12 bases in between. CDR3 protein: CASSIIPQGTQYF. The CDR3 coding sequence is TGTGCCAGTAGTATAATCCCTCAGGGCACCCAGTACTTC.

The V and J genes are TRBV7-9 and TRBJ1-4, with D possibly being TRBD1 (5 bases). This CDR3 comprises 13 residues. Trimming shortened V by 7 bases and J by 8 bases, and 14 bases separated the two germline ends. From germline, CDR1 is SEHNR and CDR2 FQNEAQ (reference sequence). The CDR3 DNA reads as TGTGCCAGCATGGAGCAGGGTGACGAAAAACTGTTTTTT. This codes for CASMEQGDEKLFF.

Worth noting for this clone: The sample holds other DNA sequences that translate to the same CDR3. The chain links TRBV5-1 to TRBJ2-3; 10 bases agree with TRBD2. V shed 2 bases and J 4 bases; nucleotides not matched to a gene: 1. Germline values: CDR1 SGHRS, CDR2 YFSETQ. The CDR3 totals 14 residues. The CDR3 region is CASSLAGGADTQYF. CDR3 nucleotide sequence: TGCGCCAGCAGCTTAGCGGGAGGGGCAGATACGCAGTATTTT.

The genes are TRBV18 and TRBJ2-1; tentative D call: TRBD2 (6 bases). The CDR3 sequence is 15 residues long. The germline CDR1 and CDR2 sequences are KGHSH and LQKENI. Trimming removed 3 bases from V and 7 bases from J, with 16 bases in between. CDR3 sequence: CASSPQRDFKNEQFF. The CDR3 region has the DNA TGTGCCAGCTCACCCCAACGGGACTTTAAAAATGAGCAGTTCTTC.

This chain joins TRBV6-2 or TRBV6-3 and TRBJ2-7, with TRBD2 matching 8 bases. CDR3 length equals 15 residues. Germline trimming cut 4 bases from V and 0 bases from J; bases unmatched to any gene: 5. From germline, CDR1 is MNHEY and CDR2 SVGEGT. The DNA for the CDR3 is TGTGCCAGCAGTTTATTAGCGGGACCCTCCTACGAGCAGTACTTC. Residues: CASSLLAGPSYEQYF.

CDR3 sequence reads: CASMAGAGNTEAFF. In DNA form, the CDR3 reads TGCGCCAGCATGGCGGGAGCCGGGAACACTGAAGCTTTCTTT. V is TRBV10-2 and J is TRBJ1-1; the D is unclear. Per the germline V gene, CDR1 is WSHSY and CDR2 is SAAADI. The CDR3 consists of 14 residues. The germline V and J ends were trimmed by 7 bases and 1 base, with 13 bases remaining between them.

The chain is built from TRBV7-2 and TRBJ2-2; TRBD2 aligns across 8 bases. V lost 4 bases and J lost 5; bases outside the gene matches: 9. Germline V CDR1 and CDR2: SGHTA, FQGNSA. The length of the CDR3 is 16 residues. The CDR3 DNA follows: TGTGCCAGCAGCTCCACGGGGGGGGCTGGTACCGGGGAGCTGTTTTTT. Its protein is CASSSTGGAGTGELFF.

The V and J genes are TRBV9 and TRBJ1-1; the D gene is possibly TRBD1 (6 bases). The CDR3 totals 12 residues. V dropped 4 bases and J dropped 4 bases, with 8 bases sitting between them. Germline loops: CDR1 SGDLS, CDR2 YYNGEE. The DNA of the CDR3 is TGTGCCAGCAGCAAACAGGGCACTGAAGCTTTCTTT. This sequence encodes CASSKQGTEAFF. Combining the CDR3 with reference TRBV9 and TRBJ1-1 gives the whole variable domain DSGVTQTPKHLITATGQRVTLRCSPRSGDLSVYWYQQSLDQGLQFLIQYYNGEERAKGNILERFSAQQFPDLHSELNLSSLELGDSALYFCASSKQGTEAFFGQGTRLTVV.

This clone was counted only a few times. The rearrangement uses TRBV30 and TRBJ1-6, with D unclear. V was clipped by 8 bases and J by 6 bases, with 14 bases between them. CDR3 size: 13 residues. CDR1 is GTSNPN, CDR2 SVGIG, per germline (reference sequence). CDR3 in DNA: TGTGCCGGCGACGCGGCCCCTAATTCACCCCTCCACTTT. Protein sequence: CAGDAAPNSPLHF.

J is TRBJ2-2 and V is TRBV6-5; 10 nucleotides line up with TRBD2. The CDR3 length is 15 residues. Per the germline V gene, CDR1 is MNHEY and CDR2 is SVGAGI. V was clipped by 7 bases and J by 9 bases; unmatched bases: 11. The CDR3 coding sequence is TGTGCCAGCACTAAGGCGAGCGGGGGGGCCTGGGAGCTGTTTTTT. Amino acids: CASTKASGGAWELFF.

The CDR3 here is CASSFSPNRGHQPQHF. The CDR3 DNA reads as TGTGCCAGCAGTTTCTCCCCAAACAGGGGACATCAGCCCCAGCATTTT. V usage is TRBV28 and J usage is TRBJ1-5; 7 positions agree with TRBD1. V trimming: 3 bases; J trimming: 5 bases; junction bases outside the gene matches: 10. The CDR3 loop spans 16 amino acids. Germline assignment: CDR1 MDHEN and CDR2 SYDVKM.

The chain recombines TRBV20-1 with TRBJ2-1, with 8 bases identical to TRBD1. The CDR3 loop spans 11 amino acids. CDR1 and CDR2 (germline): DFQATT, SNEGSKA (reference sequence). The CDR3 sequence is CGTGDRGEQFF. CDR3 nucleotide sequence: TGCGGGACAGGCGACAGGGGTGAGCAGTTCTTC.

The DNA for the CDR3 is TGTGCCAGCAGAGACCCGGGACAGAGGGATGAGCAGTTCTTC. Protein product: CASRDPGQRDEQFF. The chain recombines TRBV6-5 with TRBJ2-1; 7 nucleotides line up with TRBD1. Germline V gives CDR1 MNHEY, CDR2 SVGAGI. V dropped 6 bases and J dropped 8; count of bases not matched to a gene: 10. The CDR3 has 14 residues.